The sequence of this TCR beta chain was determined in a study of radiation and T cells in renal cell carcinoma. Study-wide findings and caveats: From baseline, blood top tumor clonotypes peaked at 2 weeks post-radiation.

The method was immunoSEQ multiplex PCR; TCRdb's version includes in-frame clones alone and lacks a portion of them. The table lists 100,000 to 150,000 clones, around 89% of them singletons, with approximately 6% in the top ten. Concerning this clone itself: Its cognate antigen is unknown.

Time point denoted: blood 2 weeks post-SBRT. This sample's treatment: 15 Gy SBRT to primary tumor, nephrectomy 4 weeks later. After SBRT, blood was collected at 2 and 4 weeks, plus baseline. Clear cell pathology was present in this patient's renal cell carcinoma. With V trimmed by 8 bases and J by 5 bases, 2 bases remained unmatched. The CDR3 consists of 12 residues. Looked up from germline, CDR1 is MNHEY and CDR2 is SMNVEV (reference sequence). Sequenced material: blood, taken from a patient whose treatment included radiotherapy and nephrectomy. The TCR was taken from a woman between 65 and 79 years old with renal cell carcinoma. This chain connects TRBV27 to TRBJ1-2, with 10 nucleotides matching TRBD1. CDR3 amino acids: CASGTGAYGYTF. CDR3 nucleotides: TGTGCCAGCGGGACAGGGGCTTATGGCTACACCTTC.